Shown below are 13 T cell receptor beta chains from a single sample sequenced in a study of Graves' ophthalmopathy and Graves' hyperthyroidism. Scientists amplified the TCR beta CDR3 regions from RNA transcripts. First-round RT-PCR used HTBI primers; second-round multiplex PCR followed. TCRdb fed the multiplex PCR reads into MiXCR, producing one record per CDR3 protein. The data show hundreds of thousands of distinct CDR3 sequences, about two fifths seen once. The specimen was peripheral blood. These receptors were collected from an adult man with Graves' ophthalmopathy.

Details on this clonotype: A much bigger clone sits one base away, suggesting this may be a read error. This is likely a read error, given that the CDR3 carries no conserved phenylalanine or tryptophan at its end. CDR3 region: CASSHASFGTGELFS. The CDR3 nucleotides read TGTGCCAGCAGCCACGCGTCATTTGGGACCGGGGAGCTGTTTTCT. This chain links TRBV7-6 with TRBJ2-2; no firm D call. CDR1 and CDR2 from the germline V gene are SGHVS and FNYEAQ. The V and J ends lost 5 bases and 5 bases respectively, with 15 bases between them. This CDR3 has 15 amino acids.

This clonotype is a singleton in its sample. This sequence may be a read error, since a much larger clone differs from it by one base. CDR3 loop: CASTRGRSGEELFF. The CDR3 DNA reads TGTGCCAGTACAAGGGGCCGAAGTGGTGAAGAACTGTTTTTT. This chain joins TRBV19 and TRBJ1-4; a weak D match, TRBD1 (5 bases). Germline lookup yields CDR1 LNHDA and CDR2 SQIVND (reference sequence). The CDR3 runs 14 residues.

The genes are TRBV7-9 and TRBJ2-6, with a tentative D call TRBD2 (5 bases). With 7 bases removed from V and 10 bases from J, the gap between germline ends came to 11 bases. CDR1 SEHNR and CDR2 FQNEAQ come from the germline V gene (reference sequence). The CDR3 consists of 12 residues. The CDR3 DNA reads TGTGCCAGCAACTCCGGGGAAAACGTCCTGACTTTC. It yields the protein CASNSGENVLTF.

The genes are TRBV29-1 and TRBJ1-2, with TRBD1 matching 10 bases. The CDR3 consists of 10 residues. In germline, CDR1 is SQVTM, CDR2 ANQGSEA. V trimming: 7 bases; J trimming: 11 bases; junction bases outside the gene matches: 4. CDR3 loop: CSARTGGYTF. The CDR3 region has the DNA TGCAGCGCGAGGACAGGGGGGTACACCTTC. Combining the CDR3 with reference TRBV29-1 and TRBJ1-2 gives the whole variable domain SAVISQKPSRDICQRGTSLTIQCQVDSQVTMMFWYRQQPGQSLTLIATANQGSEATYESGFVIDKFPISRPNLTFSTLTVSNMSPEDSSIYLCSARTGGYTFGSGTRLTVV.

As to this clonotype: This sequence may be a read error, since a much larger clone differs from it by one base. Because the CDR3 is missing its conserved closing phenylalanine or tryptophan, this is likely a read error. The rearrangement joins TRBV9 to TRBJ1-1, with D hard to call. This CDR3 comprises 13 residues. With 0 bases removed from V and 5 bases from J, the gap between germline ends came to 8 bases. Germline V CDR1 and CDR2: SGDLS, YYNGEE. CDR3 residues: CASSVAARTEAFS. DNA for the CDR3: TGTGCCAGCAGCGTAGCGGCCAGGACTGAAGCTTTCTCT.

This clonotype was observed at least ten times. The V and J genes are TRBV20-1 and TRBJ1-2; 11 bases line up with TRBD1. The CDR3 has 16 residues. The junction had 10 bases not matched to a gene; V was cut back by 3 bases and J by 4 bases. Germline CDR1 is DFQATT and CDR2 is SNEGSKA (reference sequence). CDR3 residues: CSASRTGGDVGYGYTF. Written as DNA, the CDR3 is TGCAGTGCTAGTCGGACAGGGGGCGACGTAGGCTATGGCTACACCTTC.

The chain joins TRBV11-2 to TRBJ1-2; a weak D match, TRBD1 (6 bases). The CDR3 is 19 residues long. CDR1 is SGHAT, CDR2 FQNNGV, per germline. Between the trimmed V and J ends, which lost 0 bases and 6 bases, there was a span of 26 bases. Here the CDR3 DNA reads TGTGCCAGCAGCTTAGATCAAACAGGGCTTTATAAATCTGGGCATGGCTACACCTTC. This gives the protein CASSLDQTGLYKSGHGYTF.

This clonotype came up many times. V usage is TRBV6-5 and J usage is TRBJ2-7, with D possibly being TRBD2 (5 bases). Trimming took 6 bases from V and 7 from J, leaving 13 bases between them. The length of the CDR3 is 12 residues. From germline, CDR1 is MNHEY and CDR2 SVGAGI. For the CDR3, the DNA is TGTGCCAGCAGCACACAAGGGAGAGAGCAGTACTTC. Translated, it gives CASSTQGREQYF.

This clonotype turned up a few times. The CDR3 loop is CASSLAPGVDYGYTF. The DNA for the CDR3 is TGTGCCAGCAGCTTAGCGCCCGGGGTAGACTATGGCTACACCTTC. The chain uses TRBV7-9 and TRBJ1-2; D not certain. V was shortened by 0 bases and J by 3 bases, with 11 bases between the two germline ends. CDR1 SEHNR and CDR2 FQNEAQ come from the germline V gene (reference sequence). There are 15 residues in the CDR3.

The chain uses TRBV24-1 and TRBJ2-5; D unresolved. Trimming stripped 0 bases from V and 9 bases from J, with 25 bases between. Germline loops: CDR1 KGHDR, CDR2 SFDVKD. The CDR3 is 18 residues long. The CDR3 bases are TGTGCCACCAGTGATTTGCGGCAGATGTCATATAGCAATCAGCCCCAGTACTTC. The encoded protein is CATSDLRQMSYSNQPQYF.

In its sample, this clonotype was seen a few times. The chain recombines TRBV2 with TRBJ2-5; D is possibly TRBD1 (5 bases). Germline loops: CDR1 SNHLY, CDR2 FYNNEI. V was trimmed by 5 bases and J by 5 bases, leaving 30 bases between them. This CDR3 has 19 amino acids. This CDR3 is CASSLSHRPHLSPIETQYF. DNA of the CDR3: TGTGCCAGCAGTTTAAGTCACAGGCCTCACTTATCGCCAATCGAGACCCAGTACTTC.

The chain uses TRBV20-1 and TRBJ2-7, with 10 bases identical to TRBD2. The germline CDR1 and CDR2 sequences are DFQATT and SNEGSKA (reference sequence). CDR3 size: 15 residues. With V trimmed by 3 bases and J by 5 bases, 10 bases remained unmatched. This CDR3 reads CSARSPTSGRNEQYF. As DNA, the CDR3 is TGCAGTGCTAGGAGCCCGACTAGCGGGCGCAACGAGCAGTACTTC.

The CDR3 DNA reads TGTGCCAGCAGTGAACGACCGGGACAGGGGGGAAATGGCTACACCTTC. It codes for CASSERPGQGGNGYTF. The chain links TRBV2 to TRBJ1-2; 11 bases are a match to TRBD1. Losses at the gene ends were 2 bases for V and 6 bases for J; bases not matched to a gene: 8. There are 16 residues in the CDR3. The V gene's germline CDR1 is SNHLY and CDR2 FYNNEI.